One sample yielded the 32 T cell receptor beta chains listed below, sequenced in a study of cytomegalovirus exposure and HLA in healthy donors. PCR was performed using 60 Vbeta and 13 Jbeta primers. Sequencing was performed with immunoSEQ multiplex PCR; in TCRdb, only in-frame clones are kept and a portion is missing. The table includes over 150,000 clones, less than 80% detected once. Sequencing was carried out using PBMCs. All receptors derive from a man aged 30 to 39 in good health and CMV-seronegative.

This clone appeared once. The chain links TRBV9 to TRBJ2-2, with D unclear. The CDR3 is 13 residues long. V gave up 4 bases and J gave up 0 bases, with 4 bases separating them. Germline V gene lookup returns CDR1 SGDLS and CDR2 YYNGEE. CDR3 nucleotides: TGTGCCAGCAGCCCCACGAACACCGGGGAGCTGTTTTTT. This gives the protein CASSPTNTGELFF.

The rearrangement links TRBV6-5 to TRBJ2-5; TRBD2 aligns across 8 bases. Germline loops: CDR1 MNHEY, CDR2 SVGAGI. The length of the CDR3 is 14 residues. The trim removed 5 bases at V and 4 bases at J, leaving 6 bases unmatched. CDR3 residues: CASSPGTRGETQYF. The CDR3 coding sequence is TGTGCCAGCAGTCCCGGGACTAGGGGAGAGACCCAGTACTTC.

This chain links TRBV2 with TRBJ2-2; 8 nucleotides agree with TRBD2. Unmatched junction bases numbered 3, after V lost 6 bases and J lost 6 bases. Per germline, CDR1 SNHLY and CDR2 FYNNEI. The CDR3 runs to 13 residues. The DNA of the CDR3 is TGTGCCAGCAGCGGGACTAGGGCCGGGGAGCTGTTTTTT. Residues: CASSGTRAGELFF. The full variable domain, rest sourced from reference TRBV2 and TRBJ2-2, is EPEVTQTPSHQVTQMGQEVILRCVPISNHLYFYWYRQILGQKVEFLVSFYNNEISEKSEIFDDQFSVERPDGSNFTLKIRSTKLEDSAMYFCASSGTRAGELFFGEGSRLTVL.

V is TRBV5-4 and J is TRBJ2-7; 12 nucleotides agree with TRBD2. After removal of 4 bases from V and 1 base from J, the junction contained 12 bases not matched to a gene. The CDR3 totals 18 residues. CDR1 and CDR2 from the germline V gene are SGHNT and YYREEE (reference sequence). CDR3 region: CASSAQLAGGHGSYEQYF. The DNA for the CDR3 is TGTGCCAGCAGCGCTCAACTAGCGGGGGGACACGGTTCCTACGAGCAGTACTTC.

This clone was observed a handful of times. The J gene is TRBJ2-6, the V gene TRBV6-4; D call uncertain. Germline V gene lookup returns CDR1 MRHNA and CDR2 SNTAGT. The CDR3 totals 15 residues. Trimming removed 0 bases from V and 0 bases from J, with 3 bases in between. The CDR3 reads CASSDSSSGANVLTF. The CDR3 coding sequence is TGTGCCAGCAGTGACTCCAGCTCTGGGGCCAACGTCCTGACTTTC.

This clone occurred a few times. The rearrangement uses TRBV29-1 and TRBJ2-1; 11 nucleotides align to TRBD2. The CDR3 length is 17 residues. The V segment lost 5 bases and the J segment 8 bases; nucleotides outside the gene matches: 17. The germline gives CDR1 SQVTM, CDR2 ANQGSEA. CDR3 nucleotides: TGCAGCGTTTATGGTTATAGCGGGGGGGCCGCTACAGATGAGCAGTTCTTC. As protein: CSVYGYSGGAATDEQFF.

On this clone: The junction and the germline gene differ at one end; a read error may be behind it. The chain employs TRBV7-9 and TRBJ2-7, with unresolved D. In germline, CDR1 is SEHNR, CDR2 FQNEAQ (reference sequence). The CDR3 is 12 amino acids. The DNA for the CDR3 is TGTTCCAGCAGCTTAGTTATATACGAGCAGTACTTC. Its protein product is CSSSLVIYEQYF.

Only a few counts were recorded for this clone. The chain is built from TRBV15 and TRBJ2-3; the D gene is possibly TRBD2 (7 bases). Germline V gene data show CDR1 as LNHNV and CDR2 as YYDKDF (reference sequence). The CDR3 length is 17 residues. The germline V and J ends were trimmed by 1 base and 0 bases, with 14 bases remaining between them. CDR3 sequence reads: CATSRGVGGASTDTQYF. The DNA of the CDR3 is TGTGCCACCAGCAGAGGTGTGGGGGGGGCGAGCACAGATACGCAGTATTTT.

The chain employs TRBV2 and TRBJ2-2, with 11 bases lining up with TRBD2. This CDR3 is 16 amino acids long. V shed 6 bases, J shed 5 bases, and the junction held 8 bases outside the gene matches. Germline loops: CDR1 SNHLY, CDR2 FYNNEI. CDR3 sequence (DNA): TGTGCCAGCAGCAGTACTAGCGGGGGTTTGACCGGGGAGCTGTTTTTT. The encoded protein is CASSSTSGGLTGELFF.

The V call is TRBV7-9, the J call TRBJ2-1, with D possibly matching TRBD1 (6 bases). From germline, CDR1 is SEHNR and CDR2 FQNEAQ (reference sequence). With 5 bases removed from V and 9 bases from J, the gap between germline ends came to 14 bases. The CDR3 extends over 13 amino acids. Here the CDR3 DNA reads TGTGCCAGCAGCCCGGACAGTGTCCGTGAGCAGTTCTTC. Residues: CASSPDSVREQFF.

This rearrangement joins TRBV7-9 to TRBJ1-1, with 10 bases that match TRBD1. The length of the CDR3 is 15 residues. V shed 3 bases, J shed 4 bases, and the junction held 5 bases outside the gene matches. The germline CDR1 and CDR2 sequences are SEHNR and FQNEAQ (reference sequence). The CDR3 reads CASSFGQGVGTEAFF. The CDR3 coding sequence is TGTGCCAGCAGCTTTGGACAGGGGGTAGGCACTGAAGCTTTCTTT. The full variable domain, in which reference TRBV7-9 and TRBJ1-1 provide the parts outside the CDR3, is DTGVSQNPRHKITKRGQNVTFRCDPISEHNRLYWYRQTLGQGPEFLTYFQNEAQLEKSRLLSDRFSAERPKGSFSTLEIQRTEQGDSAMYLCASSFGQGVGTEAFFGQGTRLTVV.

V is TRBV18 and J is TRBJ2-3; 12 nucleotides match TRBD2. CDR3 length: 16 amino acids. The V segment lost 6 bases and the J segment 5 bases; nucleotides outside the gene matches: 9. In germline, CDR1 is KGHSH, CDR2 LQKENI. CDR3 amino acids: CASSLVGTSGQDTQYF. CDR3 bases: TGTGCCAGCTCTCTGGTTGGGACTAGCGGGCAAGATACGCAGTATTTT.

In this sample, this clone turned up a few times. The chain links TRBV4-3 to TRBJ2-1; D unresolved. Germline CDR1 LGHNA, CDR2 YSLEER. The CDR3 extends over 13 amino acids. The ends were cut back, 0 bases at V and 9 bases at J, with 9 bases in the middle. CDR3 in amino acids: CASSQDPGFEQFF. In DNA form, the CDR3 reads TGCGCCAGCAGCCAAGATCCGGGTTTTGAGCAGTTCTTC.

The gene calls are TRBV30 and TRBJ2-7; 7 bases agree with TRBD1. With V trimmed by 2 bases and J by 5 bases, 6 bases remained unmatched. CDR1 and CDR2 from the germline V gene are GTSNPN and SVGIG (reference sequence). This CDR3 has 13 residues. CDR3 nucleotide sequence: TGTGCCTGGAGTCCGACAGGGTTCCACGAGCAGTACTTC. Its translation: CAWSPTGFHEQYF.

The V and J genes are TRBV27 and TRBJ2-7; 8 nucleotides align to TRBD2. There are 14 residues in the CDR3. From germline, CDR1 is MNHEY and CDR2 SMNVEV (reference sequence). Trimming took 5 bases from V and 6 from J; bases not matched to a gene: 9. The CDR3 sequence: CASSPPEGLGEQYF. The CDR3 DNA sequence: TGTGCCAGCAGTCCCCCCGAGGGACTAGGCGAGCAGTACTTC.

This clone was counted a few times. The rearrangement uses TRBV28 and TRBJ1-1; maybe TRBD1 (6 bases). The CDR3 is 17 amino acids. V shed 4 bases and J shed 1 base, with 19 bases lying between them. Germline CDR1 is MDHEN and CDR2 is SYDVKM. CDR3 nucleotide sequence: TGTGCCAGCAGTTCGATTCAGGGGCGGCGTGCGAACACTGAAGCTTTCTTT. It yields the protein CASSSIQGRRANTEAFF.

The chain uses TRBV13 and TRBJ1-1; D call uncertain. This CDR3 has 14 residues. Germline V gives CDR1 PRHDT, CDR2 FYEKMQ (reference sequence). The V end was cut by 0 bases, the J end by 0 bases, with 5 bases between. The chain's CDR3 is CASSLGPMNTEAFF. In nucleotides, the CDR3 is TGTGCCAGCAGCTTAGGCCCAATGAACACTGAAGCTTTCTTT.

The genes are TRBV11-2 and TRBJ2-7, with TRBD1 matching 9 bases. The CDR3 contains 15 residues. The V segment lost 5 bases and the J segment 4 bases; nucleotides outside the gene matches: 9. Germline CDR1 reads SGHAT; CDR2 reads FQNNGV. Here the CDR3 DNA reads TGTGCCAGCAGCCCCGGGACAGGGTTACTATACGAGCAGTACTTC. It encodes CASSPGTGLLYEQYF.

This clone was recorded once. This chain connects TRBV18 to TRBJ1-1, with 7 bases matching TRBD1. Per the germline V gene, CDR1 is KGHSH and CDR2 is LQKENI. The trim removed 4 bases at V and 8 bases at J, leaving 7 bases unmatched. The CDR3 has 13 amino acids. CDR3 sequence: CASSRDSRLEAFF. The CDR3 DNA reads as TGTGCCAGCTCACGGGACAGCCGTTTAGAAGCTTTCTTT.

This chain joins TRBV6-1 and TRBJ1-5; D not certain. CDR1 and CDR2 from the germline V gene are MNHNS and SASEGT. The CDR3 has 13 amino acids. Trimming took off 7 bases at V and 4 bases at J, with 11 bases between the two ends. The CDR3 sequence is CASTGSGNQPQHF. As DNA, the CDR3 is TGTGCCAGCACCGGGAGTGGGAATCAGCCCCAGCATTTT.

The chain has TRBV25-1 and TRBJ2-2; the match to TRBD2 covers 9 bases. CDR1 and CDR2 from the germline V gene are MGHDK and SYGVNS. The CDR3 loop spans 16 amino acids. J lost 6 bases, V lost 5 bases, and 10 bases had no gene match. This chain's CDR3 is CASSNLAGAEPGELFF. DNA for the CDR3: TGTGCCAGCAGTAACTTAGCGGGGGCCGAGCCCGGGGAGCTGTTTTTT.

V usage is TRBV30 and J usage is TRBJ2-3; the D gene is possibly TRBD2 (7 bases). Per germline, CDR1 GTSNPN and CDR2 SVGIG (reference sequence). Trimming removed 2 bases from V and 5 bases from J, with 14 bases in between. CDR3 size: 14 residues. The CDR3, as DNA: TGTGCCTGGAGTTCAAGGGGGGGAGGAGATACGCAGTATTTT. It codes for CAWSSRGGGDTQYF. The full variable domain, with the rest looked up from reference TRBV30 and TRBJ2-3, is SQTIHQWPATLVQPVGSPLSLECTVEGTSNPNLYWYRQAAGRGLQLLFYSVGIGQISSEVPQNLSASRPQDRQFILSSKKLLLSDSGFYLCAWSSRGGGDTQYFGPGTRLTVL.

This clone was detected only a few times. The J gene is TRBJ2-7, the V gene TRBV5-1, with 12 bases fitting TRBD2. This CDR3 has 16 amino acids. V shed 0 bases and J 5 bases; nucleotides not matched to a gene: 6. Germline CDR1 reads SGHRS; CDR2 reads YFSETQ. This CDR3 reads CASSLAPGLAGHEQYF. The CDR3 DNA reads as TGCGCCAGCAGCTTGGCACCTGGACTAGCGGGGCACGAGCAGTACTTC.

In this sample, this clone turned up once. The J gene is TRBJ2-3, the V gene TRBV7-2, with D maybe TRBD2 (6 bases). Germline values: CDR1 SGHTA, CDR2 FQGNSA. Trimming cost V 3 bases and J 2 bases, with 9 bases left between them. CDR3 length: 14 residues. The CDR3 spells CASSFRGFTDTQYF. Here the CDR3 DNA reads TGTGCCAGCAGCTTCCGGGGGTTCACAGATACGCAGTATTTT.

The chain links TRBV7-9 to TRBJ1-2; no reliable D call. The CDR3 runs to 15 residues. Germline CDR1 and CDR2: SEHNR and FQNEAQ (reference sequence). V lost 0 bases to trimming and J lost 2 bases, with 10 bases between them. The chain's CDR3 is CASSLALPRNYGYTF. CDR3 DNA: TGTGCCAGCAGCTTAGCGCTCCCCCGGAACTATGGCTACACCTTC.

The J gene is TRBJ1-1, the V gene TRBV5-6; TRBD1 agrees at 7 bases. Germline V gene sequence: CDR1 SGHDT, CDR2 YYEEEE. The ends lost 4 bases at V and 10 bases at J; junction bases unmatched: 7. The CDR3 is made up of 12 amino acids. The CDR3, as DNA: TGTGCCAGCAGCATAGCGGGACAGAGAGCTTTCTTT. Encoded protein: CASSIAGQRAFF.

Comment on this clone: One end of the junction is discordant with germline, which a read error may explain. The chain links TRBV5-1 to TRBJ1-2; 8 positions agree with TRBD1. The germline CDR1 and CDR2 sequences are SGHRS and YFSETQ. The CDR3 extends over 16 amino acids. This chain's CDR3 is CASSLAGQGRSGGYPF. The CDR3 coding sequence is TGCGCCAGCAGCTTGGCTGGACAGGGTCGATCAGGTGGCTACCCCTTC.

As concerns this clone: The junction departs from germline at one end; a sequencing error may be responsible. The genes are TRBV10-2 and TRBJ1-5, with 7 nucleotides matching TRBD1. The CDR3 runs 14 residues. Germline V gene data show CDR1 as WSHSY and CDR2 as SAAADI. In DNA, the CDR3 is TGCGCCAGCAGTGAGTCTCAGGGGGATCAGCCCCAGAATTTT. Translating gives CASSESQGDQPQNF.

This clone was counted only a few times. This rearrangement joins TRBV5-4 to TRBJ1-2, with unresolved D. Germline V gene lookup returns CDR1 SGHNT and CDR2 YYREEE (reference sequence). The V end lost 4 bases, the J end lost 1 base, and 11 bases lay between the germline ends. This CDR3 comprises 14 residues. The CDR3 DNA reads TGTGCCAGCAGCCCCTTAGAGGGTAACTATGGCTACACCTTC. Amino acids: CASSPLEGNYGYTF.

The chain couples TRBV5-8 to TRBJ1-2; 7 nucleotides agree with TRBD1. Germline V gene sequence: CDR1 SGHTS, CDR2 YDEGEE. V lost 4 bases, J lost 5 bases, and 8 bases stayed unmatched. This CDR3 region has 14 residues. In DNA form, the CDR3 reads TGTGCCAGCAGCCGTGGACAGGAGGGATATGGCTACACCTTC. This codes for CASSRGQEGYGYTF.

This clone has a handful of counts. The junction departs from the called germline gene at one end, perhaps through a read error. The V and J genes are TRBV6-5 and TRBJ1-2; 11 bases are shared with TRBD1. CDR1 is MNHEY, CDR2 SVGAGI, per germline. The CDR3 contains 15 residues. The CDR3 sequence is CASSQRTGGVRGYPF. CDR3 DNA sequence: TGTGCCAGCAGCCAAAGGACAGGGGGCGTACGTGGCTACCCCTTC.

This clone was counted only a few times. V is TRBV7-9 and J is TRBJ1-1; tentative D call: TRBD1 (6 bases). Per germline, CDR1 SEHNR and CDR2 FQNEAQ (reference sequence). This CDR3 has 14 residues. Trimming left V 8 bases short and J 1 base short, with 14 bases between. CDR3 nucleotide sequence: TGTGCCAGCTCCGGGGGGCCTCGGAACACTGAAGCTTTCTTT. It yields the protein CASSGGPRNTEAFF.